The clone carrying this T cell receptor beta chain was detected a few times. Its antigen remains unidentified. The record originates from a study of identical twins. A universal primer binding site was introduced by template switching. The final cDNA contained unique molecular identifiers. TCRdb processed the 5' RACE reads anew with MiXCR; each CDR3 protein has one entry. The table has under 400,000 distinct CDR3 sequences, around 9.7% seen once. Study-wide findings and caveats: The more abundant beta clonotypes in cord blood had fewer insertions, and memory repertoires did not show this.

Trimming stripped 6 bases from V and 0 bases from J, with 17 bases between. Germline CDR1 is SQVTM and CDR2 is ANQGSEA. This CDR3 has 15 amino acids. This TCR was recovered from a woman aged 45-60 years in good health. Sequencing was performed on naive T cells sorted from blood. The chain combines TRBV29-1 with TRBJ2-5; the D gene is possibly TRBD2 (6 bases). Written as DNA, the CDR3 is TGCAGCGTCACCGGGGGTAGCTTAGACCAAGAGACCCAGTACTTC. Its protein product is CSVTGGSLDQETQYF.